These T cell receptor beta chains were read from a single sample in a study of T-cell reconstitution after alpha-beta-depleted transplantation in children. TCRdb re-called the PCR reads with MiXCR, one entry per CDR3 protein. The sample contains about 200,000 distinct CDR3 sequences, 6.3% of which appear only once. Material: PBMCs, obtained before TCRalphabeta/CD19-depleted stem cell transplant. The receptors stem from a girl under two years old with combined immunodeficiency, due to receive a stem cell transplant. The CDR3 runs from the conserved cysteine through the conserved F or W. D genes are given only for firm matches. The listing skips clone size in some rows; elsewhere it reads once, few, many or a size class.

d_call: -
v_call: TRBV3-1
j_call: TRBJ1-2
clone_size: -
cdr3_length: 15
cdr3_nt: TGTGCCTGCAGCCAAGATGTAGGGGCGGACTATGGCTACACCTTC
cdr3_aa: CACSQDVGADYGYTF

d_call: -
v_call: TRBV28
j_call: TRBJ2-5
clone_size: many
cdr3_length: 14
cdr3_nt: TGTGCCAGCAGGAACCTCAGGGTCTTAGAGACCCAGTACTTC
cdr3_aa: CASRNLRVLETQYF

d_call: TRBD1
v_call: TRBV20-1
j_call: TRBJ2-7
clone_size: many
cdr3_length: 13
cdr3_nt: TGCAGTGCGTGGACAGGGGGATCCTACGAGCAGTACTTC
cdr3_aa: CSAWTGGSYEQYF

d_call: -
v_call: TRBV20-1
j_call: TRBJ2-7
clone_size: few
cdr3_length: 14
cdr3_nt: TGCAGTGCTAGACCAGACCTATATTCCTACGAGCAGTACTTC
cdr3_aa: CSARPDLYSYEQYF

d_call: -
v_call: TRBV29-1
j_call: TRBJ1-3
clone_size: -
cdr3_length: 15
cdr3_nt: TGCAGCGTGGCCGGGTTGTCTGGCTCTGGAAACACCATATATTTT
cdr3_aa: CSVAGLSGSGNTIYF

d_call: -
v_call: TRBV30
j_call: TRBJ1-5
clone_size: -
cdr3_length: 14
cdr3_nt: TGTGCCTGGAGTGTGGCGCCAGCAGGTCAGCCCCAGCATTTT
cdr3_aa: CAWSVAPAGQPQHF

d_call: TRBD2
v_call: TRBV4-2
j_call: TRBJ2-7
clone_size: many
cdr3_length: 15
cdr3_nt: TGTGCCAGCAGCCAACTAGCGGGAGGGTCCTACGAGCAGTACTTC
cdr3_aa: CASSQLAGGSYEQYF

d_call: -
v_call: TRBV4-3
j_call: TRBJ2-3
clone_size: many
cdr3_length: 18
cdr3_nt: TGCGCCAGCAGCCAACGTCGATCTAGGCGGGACCACACAGATACGCAGTATTTT
cdr3_aa: CASSQRRSRRDHTDTQYF

d_call: TRBD2
v_call: TRBV28
j_call: TRBJ2-1
clone_size: many
cdr3_length: 17
cdr3_nt: TGTGCCAGCACCCCTAATTTCGGGAGGGCCTATTATAATGAGCAGTTCTTC
cdr3_aa: CASTPNFGRAYYNEQFF

d_call: TRBD2
v_call: TRBV11-3
j_call: TRBJ2-7
clone_size: -
cdr3_length: 13
cdr3_nt: TGTGCCAGCAGCTTTGGGGGGGGCTACGAGCAGTACTTC
cdr3_aa: CASSFGGGYEQYF

d_call: -
v_call: TRBV9
j_call: TRBJ2-1
clone_size: many
cdr3_length: 13
cdr3_nt: TGTGCCAGCAGCCTTCAACCCCCCAATGAGCAGTTCTTC
cdr3_aa: CASSLQPPNEQFF

d_call: -
v_call: TRBV21-1
j_call: TRBJ2-3
clone_size: many
cdr3_length: 13
cdr3_nt: TGTGCCAGCAGCAAAGGGATTCGGGATACGCAGTATTTT
cdr3_aa: CASSKGIRDTQYF

d_call: -
v_call: TRBV2
j_call: TRBJ2-5
clone_size: many
cdr3_length: 11
cdr3_nt: TGTGCCAGCGGGGCGTACAGCTCCCAGTACTTC
cdr3_aa: CASGAYSSQYF

d_call: -
v_call: TRBV12-3/TRBV12-4
j_call: TRBJ1-1
clone_size: few
cdr3_length: 14
cdr3_nt: TGTGCCAGCACCTGGGACATTTTGAACACTGAAGCTTTCTTT
cdr3_aa: CASTWDILNTEAFF

d_call: -
v_call: TRBV4-3
j_call: TRBJ2-2
clone_size: many
cdr3_length: 17
cdr3_nt: TGCGCCAGCAGCAAGGGGTGGCCTTTGGCCGGTACCGGGGAGCTGTTTTTT
cdr3_aa: CASSKGWPLAGTGELFF

d_call: TRBD1
v_call: TRBV5-4
j_call: TRBJ2-1
clone_size: once
cdr3_length: 19
cdr3_nt: TGTGCCAGCAGCTGGCCAACCGGGACAGGGGGCCTTTTTACCAATGAGCAGTTCTTC
cdr3_aa: CASSWPTGTGGLFTNEQFF

d_call: TRBD2
v_call: TRBV6-2/TRBV6-3
j_call: TRBJ2-7
clone_size: many
cdr3_length: 15
cdr3_nt: TGTGCCAGCAGACCAACCGGGACTAGCGACTTCGAGCAGTACTTC
cdr3_aa: CASRPTGTSDFEQYF

d_call: -
v_call: TRBV7-2
j_call: TRBJ2-5
clone_size: many
cdr3_length: 13
cdr3_nt: TGTGCCAGCAGCTCGGGCCTACATGGGACCCAGTACTTC
cdr3_aa: CASSSGLHGTQYF

d_call: TRBD1
v_call: TRBV29-1
j_call: TRBJ2-2
clone_size: many
cdr3_length: 14
cdr3_nt: TGCAGCGTCCCCGCGCAGGGGGACACCGGGGAGCTGTTTTTT
cdr3_aa: CSVPAQGDTGELFF

d_call: -
v_call: TRBV12-3/TRBV12-4
j_call: TRBJ1-3
clone_size: many
cdr3_length: 15
cdr3_nt: TGTGCCAGCACCTTTGGCCAGCCCGATGGAAACACCATATATTTT
cdr3_aa: CASTFGQPDGNTIYF

d_call: -
v_call: TRBV15
j_call: TRBJ2-1
clone_size: many
cdr3_length: 15
cdr3_nt: TGTGCCACCACCGACAGAGCCCTTTCCTACAATGAGCAGTTCTTC
cdr3_aa: CATTDRALSYNEQFF

d_call: TRBD1
v_call: TRBV5-1
j_call: TRBJ1-1
clone_size: few
cdr3_length: 16
cdr3_nt: TGCGCCAGCAGCTTGGCTAAACAGGGGCCGAACACTGAAGCTTTCTTT
cdr3_aa: CASSLAKQGPNTEAFF

d_call: TRBD1
v_call: TRBV13
j_call: TRBJ2-3
clone_size: few
cdr3_length: 15
cdr3_nt: TGTGCCAGCAGCGGACAGGACTCTAGCACAGATACGCAGTATTTT
cdr3_aa: CASSGQDSSTDTQYF

d_call: -
v_call: TRBV21-1
j_call: TRBJ1-1
clone_size: many
cdr3_length: 18
cdr3_nt: TGTGCCAGCAGCAAAGTTAAGGGACAGGGGGCGTCTTACACTGAAGCTTTCTTT
cdr3_aa: CASSKVKGQGASYTEAFF

d_call: -
v_call: TRBV11-1
j_call: TRBJ2-2
clone_size: few
cdr3_length: 14
cdr3_nt: TGTGCCAGCAGCGTCATTGGGGGCACCGGGGAGCTGTTTTTT
cdr3_aa: CASSVIGGTGELFF

d_call: -
v_call: TRBV12-3/TRBV12-4
j_call: TRBJ2-1
clone_size: many
cdr3_length: 15
cdr3_nt: TGTGCCAGCAGGACCCCGACCGATACTAACAATGAGCAGTTCTTC
cdr3_aa: CASRTPTDTNNEQFF

d_call: -
v_call: TRBV4-3
j_call: TRBJ2-2
clone_size: many
cdr3_length: 16
cdr3_nt: TGCGCCAGCAGCCAAAGCGCCCCTCTATTCACCGGGGAGCTGTTTTTT
cdr3_aa: CASSQSAPLFTGELFF

d_call: -
v_call: TRBV30
j_call: TRBJ2-3
clone_size: few
cdr3_length: 14
cdr3_nt: TGTGCCTGGAGTGTGAGGCAGGGGGGAGATACGCAGTATTTT
cdr3_aa: CAWSVRQGGDTQYF

d_call: TRBD2
v_call: TRBV20-1
j_call: TRBJ2-1
clone_size: many
cdr3_length: 16
cdr3_nt: TGCAGTGCTAGATCGGGACTAGCGGACTCCTACAATGAGCAGTTCTTC
cdr3_aa: CSARSGLADSYNEQFF

d_call: TRBD2
v_call: TRBV6-5
j_call: TRBJ2-3
clone_size: many
cdr3_length: 19
cdr3_nt: TGTGCCAGCAGTTACTGGCGGGGGTTTGCCCTTGGGAGCACAGATACGCAGTATTTT
cdr3_aa: CASSYWRGFALGSTDTQYF

d_call: -
v_call: TRBV5-4
j_call: TRBJ2-7
clone_size: -
cdr3_length: 15
cdr3_nt: TGTGCCAGCAGCTATACACAGGGAGGTGGCTACGAGCAGTACTTC
cdr3_aa: CASSYTQGGGYEQYF

d_call: TRBD2
v_call: TRBV27
j_call: TRBJ2-3
clone_size: many
cdr3_length: 15
cdr3_nt: TGTGCCAGCAGTTTGTATGCGGGAGACCGGGATACGCAGTATTTT
cdr3_aa: CASSLYAGDRDTQYF

d_call: -
v_call: TRBV7-9
j_call: TRBJ2-3
clone_size: -
cdr3_length: 15
cdr3_nt: TGTGCCAGCAGCCCCGGGCTCGGGCGGGCAGATACGCAGTATTTT
cdr3_aa: CASSPGLGRADTQYF

d_call: -
v_call: TRBV29-1
j_call: TRBJ1-1
clone_size: few
cdr3_length: 12
cdr3_nt: TGCAGCGCAACCCCAGGGCAATCTGAAGCTTTCTTT
cdr3_aa: CSATPGQSEAFF

d_call: -
v_call: TRBV18
j_call: TRBJ2-1
clone_size: -
cdr3_length: 18
cdr3_nt: TGTGCCAGCTCATCGCGTCAAGTCCTGGGAAGGCTAGACAATGAGCAGTTCTTC
cdr3_aa: CASSSRQVLGRLDNEQFF

d_call: TRBD2
v_call: TRBV6-2/TRBV6-3
j_call: TRBJ2-1
clone_size: many
cdr3_length: 14
cdr3_nt: TGTGCCAGCAGTTACGGTGCGGGAGGTTATGAGCAGTTCTTC
cdr3_aa: CASSYGAGGYEQFF

d_call: TRBD2
v_call: TRBV7-6
j_call: TRBJ2-7
clone_size: many
cdr3_length: 15
cdr3_nt: TGTGCCAGCAGTCCACTAGCGGGAGGGACCTACGAGCAGTACTTC
cdr3_aa: CASSPLAGGTYEQYF

d_call: -
v_call: TRBV6-4
j_call: TRBJ2-3
clone_size: few
cdr3_length: 15
cdr3_nt: TGTGCCAGCCAAAAGTCTACGGTTAGCACAGATACGCAGTATTTT
cdr3_aa: CASQKSTVSTDTQYF

d_call: TRBD1
v_call: TRBV24-1
j_call: TRBJ2-2
clone_size: many
cdr3_length: 15
cdr3_nt: TGTGCCACCAGACCGACAGGGGGTAACACCGGGGAGCTGTTTTTT
cdr3_aa: CATRPTGGNTGELFF

d_call: -
v_call: TRBV18
j_call: TRBJ2-4
clone_size: few
cdr3_length: 16
cdr3_nt: TGTGCCAGCTCACCACAGGGGACCTTAGCCAAAAACATTCAGTACTTC
cdr3_aa: CASSPQGTLAKNIQYF

d_call: -
v_call: TRBV4-3
j_call: TRBJ1-1
clone_size: many
cdr3_length: 16
cdr3_nt: TGCGCCAGCAGCCAAGATTCCCCACGCTCGGGGACTGAAGCTTTCTTT
cdr3_aa: CASSQDSPRSGTEAFF

d_call: -
v_call: TRBV28
j_call: TRBJ2-1
clone_size: many
cdr3_length: 17
cdr3_nt: TGTGCCAGCAGTTTATTGGGGCAGCGGAGCTCCTACAATGAGCAGTTCTTC
cdr3_aa: CASSLLGQRSSYNEQFF

d_call: -
v_call: TRBV29-1
j_call: TRBJ2-5
clone_size: many
cdr3_length: 16
cdr3_nt: TGCAGCGTTGAAGGCCCGTTTGGGGAGGGGGGCCAGACCCAGTACTTC
cdr3_aa: CSVEGPFGEGGQTQYF

d_call: -
v_call: TRBV7-9
j_call: TRBJ2-1
clone_size: -
cdr3_length: 12
cdr3_nt: TGTGCCAGCAGCTTGGACTCCTTCGGGGGGTTCTTC
cdr3_aa: CASSLDSFGGFF

d_call: -
v_call: TRBV5-1
j_call: TRBJ2-7
clone_size: many
cdr3_length: 13
cdr3_nt: TGCGCCAGCAGCTTGGGTACAGAATACGAGCAGTACTTC
cdr3_aa: CASSLGTEYEQYF

d_call: TRBD2
v_call: TRBV24-1
j_call: TRBJ2-2
clone_size: many
cdr3_length: 14
cdr3_nt: TGTGCCACCCGCGGACTAGGCGTGGCCGGGGAGCTGTTTTTT
cdr3_aa: CATRGLGVAGELFF

d_call: -
v_call: TRBV3-1
j_call: TRBJ2-2
clone_size: many
cdr3_length: 17
cdr3_nt: TGTGCCAGCAGCCATGGCGAGGACAGAGAATTCACCGGGGAGCTGTTTTTT
cdr3_aa: CASSHGEDREFTGELFF

d_call: -
v_call: TRBV6-2/TRBV6-3
j_call: TRBJ2-7
clone_size: many
cdr3_length: 16
cdr3_nt: TGTGCCAGCAGTTACTCGGATCTCGCCTCCCCGTACGAGCAGTACTTC
cdr3_aa: CASSYSDLASPYEQYF

d_call: TRBD1
v_call: TRBV28
j_call: TRBJ1-5
clone_size: many
cdr3_length: 15
cdr3_nt: TGTGCCAGCAGTTTGAATGTGCAGGGGGCTCAGCCCCAGCATTTT
cdr3_aa: CASSLNVQGAQPQHF

d_call: -
v_call: TRBV28
j_call: TRBJ2-2
clone_size: many
cdr3_length: 14
cdr3_nt: TGTGCCAGCAGTTTATCCCCGACAGGCGGGGAGCTGTTTTTT
cdr3_aa: CASSLSPTGGELFF

d_call: -
v_call: TRBV21-1
j_call: TRBJ2-7
clone_size: many
cdr3_length: 13
cdr3_nt: TGTGCCAGCAGCAAAGTTTCTTTGTACGAGCAGTACTTC
cdr3_aa: CASSKVSLYEQYF

d_call: -
v_call: TRBV9
j_call: TRBJ1-6
clone_size: many
cdr3_length: 12
cdr3_nt: TGTGCCAGCAGTACCAGTGGTTCACCCCTCCACTTT
cdr3_aa: CASSTSGSPLHF

d_call: TRBD1
v_call: TRBV27
j_call: TRBJ2-1
clone_size: few
cdr3_length: 15
cdr3_nt: TGTGCCAGCAGTTGGGGGACAGGGGGCGCGAATGAGCAGTTCTTC
cdr3_aa: CASSWGTGGANEQFF

d_call: -
v_call: TRBV5-5
j_call: TRBJ2-1
clone_size: -
cdr3_length: 16
cdr3_nt: TGTGCCAGCAGCTTTGGGTTTGAGGTCTCCTACAATGAGCAGTTCTTC
cdr3_aa: CASSFGFEVSYNEQFF

d_call: TRBD1
v_call: TRBV24-1
j_call: TRBJ2-1
clone_size: many
cdr3_length: 17
cdr3_nt: TGTGCCACCAGTGACCCTGCCGGGACAGGGGCCAACAATGAGCAGTTCTTC
cdr3_aa: CATSDPAGTGANNEQFF

d_call: -
v_call: TRBV5-1
j_call: TRBJ1-1
clone_size: many
cdr3_length: 14
cdr3_nt: TGCGCCAGCAGACCCGACAATGAGAGGCTGGAAGCTTTCTTT
cdr3_aa: CASRPDNERLEAFF

d_call: -
v_call: TRBV7-6
j_call: TRBJ1-5
clone_size: many
cdr3_length: 16
cdr3_nt: TGTGCCAGCAGCTTAGCGACTCCCGGAGGAAATCAGCCCCAGCATTTT
cdr3_aa: CASSLATPGGNQPQHF

d_call: -
v_call: TRBV12-3/TRBV12-4
j_call: TRBJ2-7
clone_size: -
cdr3_length: 13
cdr3_nt: TGTGCCAGCAGTTTCACAGGACTCTACGAGCAGTACTTC
cdr3_aa: CASSFTGLYEQYF

d_call: TRBD1
v_call: TRBV18
j_call: TRBJ1-4
clone_size: many
cdr3_length: 15
cdr3_nt: TGTGCCAGCTCACCACCGGGACAGGACTATGAAAAACTGTTTTTT
cdr3_aa: CASSPPGQDYEKLFF